What follows are 28 T cell receptor beta chains derived from one specimen sequenced in a study of T cells after somatic rescue of genetic block. The repertoire was sequenced with immunoSEQ multiplex PCR; TCRdb's copy has only in-frame clones and lacks some. The sample consists of about 88,000 clones, more than 80% of them appearing once. The sample comprised peripheral blood mononuclear cells (PBMCs). These receptors were taken from a woman between 18 and 29 years old.

In DNA form, the CDR3 reads TGCGCCAGTCGGGCAGAACCGAACACTGAAGCTTTCTTT. Translated: CASRAEPNTEAFF. The rearrangement links TRBV5-1 to TRBJ1-1; D is unresolved. V lost 8 bases and J lost 1, with 12 bases in between. This CDR3 comprises 13 residues. Germline V lookup: CDR1 SGHRS, CDR2 YFSETQ.

This chain uses TRBV5-4 with TRBJ2-1, with D perhaps matching TRBD2 (5 bases). Trimming took off 0 bases at V and 7 bases at J, with 11 bases between the two ends. The CDR3 has 14 amino acids. Germline CDR1 reads SGHNT; CDR2 reads YYREEE (reference sequence). DNA for the CDR3: TGTGCCAGCAGCTTGGTGGCCGGGATGAATGAGCAGTTCTTC. This sequence encodes CASSLVAGMNEQFF.

The chain couples TRBV5-1 to TRBJ2-4; D remains unclear. Per the germline V gene, CDR1 is SGHRS and CDR2 is YFSETQ. The CDR3 contains 14 residues. V dropped 4 bases and J dropped 1 base, with 9 bases sitting between them. This chain's CDR3 is CASSPREAKNIQYF. The CDR3 DNA reads as TGCGCCAGCAGCCCCCGTGAGGCCAAAAACATTCAGTACTTC.

The CDR3 DNA follows: TGTGCCAGCAGCGTCAGCCTGCGGGGCTACACCGGGGAGCTGTTTTTT. It specifies CASSVSLRGYTGELFF. This sequence joins TRBV9 and TRBJ2-2; D may be TRBD2 (6 bases). The V end was cut by 2 bases, the J end by 3 bases, with 14 bases between. In germline, CDR1 is SGDLS, CDR2 YYNGEE. The CDR3 totals 16 residues.

The chain employs TRBV5-5 and TRBJ2-7, with a possible D match to TRBD1 (6 bases). Trimming removed 0 bases at V and 0 bases at J, with 19 bases between. The CDR3 sequence is 18 residues long. The germline V gene encodes CDR1 SGHKS and CDR2 YYEKEE (reference sequence). The CDR3 DNA is TGTGCCAGCAGCTTGGTGCTGCCCCGGCCAGGGGCCTCCTACGAGCAGTACTTC. It specifies CASSLVLPRPGASYEQYF.

Here the CDR3 DNA reads TGTGCCAGCTCACCTACGCCGGGACTAGCGTCCTACGAGCAGTACTTC. Residues: CASSPTPGLASYEQYF. The chain employs TRBV18 and TRBJ2-7; 10 positions match TRBD2. V trimming: 3 bases; J trimming: 1 base; junction bases outside the gene matches: 6. Looked up from germline, CDR1 is KGHSH and CDR2 is LQKENI. The CDR3 sequence is 16 residues long. Based on the CDR3 plus reference TRBV18 and TRBJ2-7, the full variable domain is NAGVMQNPRHLVRRRGQEARLRCSPMKGHSHVYWYRQLPEEGLKFMVYLQKENIIDESGMPKERFSAEFPKEGPSILRIQQVVRGDSAAYFCASSPTPGLASYEQYFGPGTRLTVT.

This clone was observed once. The rearrangement joins TRBV19 to TRBJ2-7; weak D call: TRBD2 (5 bases). V lost 4 bases to trimming and J lost 1 base, with 11 bases between them. Germline CDR1 LNHDA, CDR2 SQIVND (reference sequence). The CDR3 is made up of 14 amino acids. The CDR3 coding sequence is TGTGCCAGTAGTACTCCCGGGGATTCCTACGAGCAGTACTTC. Protein product: CASSTPGDSYEQYF.

With respect to this clone: The junction differs from germline at one of its ends, possibly a read error. The V and J genes are TRBV2 and TRBJ1-5; maybe TRBD1 (6 bases). This CDR3 contains 15 residues. Germline assignment: CDR1 SNHLY and CDR2 FYNNEI. Here the CDR3 DNA reads TGTGCCAGCAGAGAAGGGGGTTATAGCAATCAGCCCCAGCATTTT. It is translated as CASREGGYSNQPQHF.

The chain recombines TRBV4-1 with TRBJ1-5, with no clear D. Trimming left V 0 bases short and J 0 bases short, with 9 bases between. Germline V gene sequence: CDR1 MGHRA, CDR2 YSYEKL. The CDR3 runs 16 residues. DNA for the CDR3: TGCGCCAGCAGCCAAGATACCACCAGTAGCAATCAGCCCCAGCATTTT. It codes for CASSQDTTSSNQPQHF.

The rearrangement links TRBV6-6 to TRBJ1-1, with a possible D match to TRBD1 (6 bases). The length of the CDR3 is 14 residues. Trimming shortened V by 5 bases and J by 0 bases, and 10 bases separated the two germline ends. Germline V gene data show CDR1 as MNHNY and CDR2 as SVGAGI (reference sequence). This CDR3 reads CASSEGHMNTEAFF. Here the CDR3 DNA reads TGTGCCAGCAGTGAGGGACATATGAACACTGAAGCTTTCTTT.

This chain connects TRBV19 to TRBJ2-5, with 9 bases that match TRBD2. Trimming cost V 5 bases and J 2 bases; bases outside gene matches: 6. The CDR3 is 15 amino acids. Germline V gene lookup returns CDR1 LNHDA and CDR2 SQIVND (reference sequence). The CDR3 region has the DNA TGTGCCAGTAGTTTCCAGCGGGGGGAACAAGAGACCCAGTACTTC. Translation gives CASSFQRGEQETQYF.

In the case of this clone: Additional DNA sequences in this sample encode the identical CDR3. The chain uses TRBV28 and TRBJ2-7, with D perhaps TRBD1 (7 bases). V was shortened by 6 bases and J by 6 bases, with 12 bases between the two germline ends. CDR3 length: 12 residues. Germline V lookup: CDR1 MDHEN, CDR2 SYDVKM. Written as DNA, the CDR3 is TGTGCCAGCAGACTCCAGGGGGGCGAGCAGTACTTC. This translates into CASRLQGGEQYF.

CDR3 in amino acids: CASTMGGGIEQYF. The CDR3 DNA is TGTGCCAGCACTATGGGGGGAGGGATCGAGCAGTACTTC. This chain links TRBV28 with TRBJ2-7; 7 bases match TRBD2. The CDR3 is made up of 13 amino acids. Germline CDR1 reads MDHEN; CDR2 reads SYDVKM. The trim removed 7 bases at V and 6 bases at J, leaving 9 bases unmatched. The full variable domain, in which reference TRBV28 and TRBJ2-7 provide the parts outside the CDR3, is DVKVTQSSRYLVKRTGEKVFLECVQDMDHENMFWYRQDPGLGLRLIYFSYDVKMKEKGDIPEGYSVSREKKERFSLILESASTNQTSMYLCASTMGGGIEQYFGPGTRLTVT.

This rearrangement joins TRBV4-2 to TRBJ2-2; 7 nucleotides agree with TRBD1. CDR1 LGHNA and CDR2 YNFKEQ come from the germline V gene. The ends lost 0 bases at V and 5 bases at J; junction bases unmatched: 15. The CDR3 loop spans 19 amino acids. The CDR3 loop reads CASSQEWGRRTGMTGELFF. The DNA of the CDR3 is TGTGCCAGCAGCCAAGAGTGGGGAAGGAGGACAGGCATGACCGGGGAGCTGTTTTTT.

Here the CDR3 DNA reads TGCGCCAGCAGCACGTCCTTAGCGGGAGCAGAGACCCAGTACTTC. The encoded protein is CASSTSLAGAETQYF. V and J are TRBV5-1 and TRBJ2-5, with TRBD2 matching 9 bases. Germline values: CDR1 SGHRS, CDR2 YFSETQ. Trimming at V came to 4 bases and at J to 4 bases, leaving 8 bases not matched to a gene. The CDR3 consists of 15 residues.

V gene TRBV10-2 combines with J gene TRBJ2-2; either TRBD1 or TRBD2 may fit D (6 bases each). The V gene's germline CDR1 is WSHSY and CDR2 SAAADI. V shed 7 bases and J shed 7 bases, with 13 bases lying between them. The length of the CDR3 is 13 residues. CDR3: CASKVGGSGELFF. As DNA, the CDR3 is TGCGCCAGCAAGGTGGGGGGCAGCGGGGAGCTGTTTTTT.

The rearrangement links TRBV28 to TRBJ1-5; 7 nucleotides match TRBD1. The CDR3 length is 18 residues. CDR1 and CDR2 (germline): MDHEN, SYDVKM. Losses at the gene ends were 5 bases for V and 7 bases for J; bases not matched to a gene: 20. The CDR3 spells CASSNRGQYLPGPQPQHF. The CDR3 nucleotides read TGTGCCAGCAGTAACCGGGGACAGTACCTACCAGGTCCCCAGCCCCAGCATTTT.

This clone was seen a single time. The DNA of the CDR3 is TGTGCCAGCAGGCCCGGGACGGTGAACACTGAAGCTTTCTTT. Translated, it gives CASRPGTVNTEAFF. The J gene is TRBJ1-1, the V gene TRBV28; D perhaps matches TRBD1 (5 bases). Looked up from germline, CDR1 is MDHEN and CDR2 is SYDVKM. This CDR3 comprises 14 residues. V shed 6 bases and J shed 0 bases, with 11 bases lying between them.

V is TRBV29-1 and J is TRBJ1-1; D is unclear. This CDR3 has 12 residues. The V end was cut by 1 base, the J end by 8 bases, with 11 bases between. Germline V gene data show CDR1 as SQVTM and CDR2 as ANQGSEA. The DNA for the CDR3 is TGCAGCGTTGAAGTGGGCAGACTAGAAGCTTTCTTT. Translating it yields CSVEVGRLEAFF. The whole variable domain, remainder taken from reference TRBV29-1 and TRBJ1-1, is SAVISQKPSRDICQRGTSLTIQCQVDSQVTMMFWYRQQPGQSLTLIATANQGSEATYESGFVIDKFPISRPNLTFSTLTVSNMSPEDSSIYLCSVEVGRLEAFFGQGTRLTVV.

The V and J genes are TRBV9 and TRBJ2-7, with D perhaps being TRBD1 or TRBD2 (5 bases each). The CDR3 consists of 15 residues. The V and J ends lost 4 bases and 2 bases respectively, with 16 bases between them. The germline V gene has CDR1 SGDLS and CDR2 YYNGEE. The CDR3 nucleotides are TGTGCCAGCAGCCCGGGGACGGGAATCCCCTACGAGCAGTACTTC. Amino acids: CASSPGTGIPYEQYF.

This chain links TRBV29-1 with TRBJ2-7; tentatively, D is TRBD1 (6 bases). The V gene's germline CDR1 is SQVTM and CDR2 ANQGSEA. V was trimmed by 6 bases and J by 0 bases, leaving 12 bases between them. The CDR3 has 13 amino acids. The CDR3 loop is CSVYRASSYEQYF. The CDR3 region has the DNA TGCAGCGTCTACAGGGCTAGCTCCTACGAGCAGTACTTC.

The chain recombines TRBV5-1 with TRBJ1-2; a possible D gene is TRBD1 (6 bases). V lost 4 bases and J lost 7, with 14 bases in between. Germline V CDR1 and CDR2: SGHRS, YFSETQ. This CDR3 has 13 amino acids. CDR3 nucleotide sequence: TGCGCCAGCAGCACGGGGGGCGGTTTTGGCTACACCTTC. Protein sequence: CASSTGGGFGYTF.

The V call is TRBV4-1, the J call TRBJ1-3, with a tentative D call TRBD1 (5 bases). With 2 bases removed from V and 2 bases from J, the gap between germline ends came to 10 bases. The CDR3 is made up of 15 amino acids. CDR1 is MGHRA and CDR2 is YSYEKL in the germline V gene. CDR3 sequence reads: CASSQPAGAGNTIYF. As DNA, the CDR3 is TGCGCCAGCAGCCAACCCGCGGGGGCTGGAAACACCATATATTTT.

The gene calls are TRBV9 and TRBJ2-3; D is undetermined. Germline values: CDR1 SGDLS, CDR2 YYNGEE. CDR3 size: 15 residues. Trimming stripped 2 bases from V and 4 bases from J, with 14 bases between. CDR3 region: CASSVGVHEADTQYF. Written as DNA, the CDR3 is TGTGCCAGCAGCGTCGGCGTGCACGAGGCAGATACGCAGTATTTT.

The chain links TRBV11-2 to TRBJ2-1; TRBD1 agrees at 10 bases. Trimming took 4 bases from V and 10 from J; bases not matched to a gene: 16. Germline values: CDR1 SGHAT, CDR2 FQNNGV. CDR3 length: 17 amino acids. The CDR3 region has the DNA TGTGCCAGCAGCTACCCCCGGGACAGGGGTCCTCTGGGGGAGCAGTTCTTC. As protein: CASSYPRDRGPLGEQFF.

This chain uses TRBV6-1 with TRBJ1-2; TRBD1 agrees at 7 bases. In germline, CDR1 is MNHNS, CDR2 SASEGT. The CDR3 runs to 13 residues. V lost 3 bases to trimming and J lost 2 bases; unmatched junction nucleotides: 0. CDR3 DNA: TGTGCCAGCAGTGAGACAGGGAACTATGGCTACACCTTC. Amino acid sequence: CASSETGNYGYTF.

The chain joins TRBV6-5 to TRBJ1-1; D call uncertain. The ends were cut back, 2 bases at V and 4 bases at J, with 11 bases in the middle. Germline V gene sequence: CDR1 MNHEY, CDR2 SVGAGI. The CDR3 consists of 14 residues. The CDR3 loop reads CASSYLGSATEAFF. CDR3 DNA: TGTGCCAGCAGTTACCTGGGGTCAGCCACTGAAGCTTTCTTT.

This clone was picked up a small number of times. The chain joins TRBV4-2 to TRBJ1-6; D is unresolved. Germline CDR1 is LGHNA and CDR2 is YNFKEQ. The CDR3 is 14 residues long. The V end was cut by 4 bases, the J end by 5 bases, with 9 bases between. The CDR3 here is CASSLRRDNSPLHF. In DNA, the CDR3 is TGTGCCAGCAGCCTGCGGAGGGATAATTCACCCCTCCACTTT.